This TCR beta chain was obtained from a study of OX40 agonist ivuxolimab in advanced cancers. Study outcomes and limitations: The work left the antigen specificity of expanded peripheral T cells undetermined. Compared with others, partial responders at 0.1-3.0 mg/kg displayed clonal expansion among the lowest. Relative to CD4+ cells, CD8+ T cells on average had more expanded clones.

The data were produced by immunoSEQ multiplex PCR, yet TCRdb's version contains in-frame clones alone and is incomplete. The sample shows around 13,000 clones, around two thirds of them seen only once. Details on this clone: The antigen remains unidentified.

This clonotype originated in an adult with an advanced solid tumor such as melanoma, head and neck, liver or kidney cancer. The sequences come from CD4+ or CD8+ T cells sorted from blood, collected in a trial of the OX40 agonist ivuxolimab.

The chain's CDR3 is CASSLPLEKLFF. The CDR3 DNA sequence: TGTGCCAGCAGCTTGCCGCTGGAGAAACTGTTTTTT. The gene calls are TRBV7-8 and TRBJ1-4; D is unresolved. Germline lookup yields CDR1 SGHVS and CDR2 FQNEAQ. Trimming removed 3 bases at V and 11 bases at J, with 10 bases between. The CDR3 runs 12 residues.